The 16 T cell receptor beta chains presented below share a single source sample, sequenced in a study of radiotherapy plus CTLA-4 blockade in lung cancer. Here immunoSEQ multiplex PCR was the method, and the copy in TCRdb shows in-frame clones only, minus some. The profile shows tens of thousands of clones, roughly 80% of them singletons. The sample consisted of peripheral blood, taken from a patient treated with radiotherapy plus ipilimumab. The source is a human donor with non-small cell lung cancer who had a complete response to radiotherapy plus ipilimumab.

The rearrangement uses TRBV14 and TRBJ1-2; a possible D gene is TRBD1 (6 bases). Germline V lookup: CDR1 SGHDN, CDR2 FVKESK. This CDR3 contains 13 residues. The germline V and J ends were trimmed by 3 bases and 5 bases, with 10 bases remaining between them. CDR3 nucleotides: TGTGCCAGCAGCCACGGGACAAATTATGGCTACACCTTC. Translated, it gives CASSHGTNYGYTF.

The V gene is TRBV29-1, the J gene TRBJ2-1, with D possibly TRBD2 on 6 matching bases. This CDR3 is 14 amino acids long. V was pared by 8 bases and J by 5 bases, with 19 bases between. The V gene's germline CDR1 is SQVTM and CDR2 ANQGSEA. This chain's CDR3 is CSISTGGRHNEQFF. The CDR3 nucleotides are TGCAGCATATCTACAGGAGGGAGGCACAATGAGCAGTTCTTC.

The chain couples TRBV5-4 to TRBJ1-2; 10 bases align to TRBD1. J lost 4 bases, V lost 2 bases, and 8 bases had no gene match. The CDR3 spans 16 residues. Germline values: CDR1 SGHNT, CDR2 YYREEE (reference sequence). In DNA, the CDR3 is TGTGCCAGCAGCTTCGGGACAGGGGAAGTGAGCTATGGCTACACCTTC. Its protein is CASSFGTGEVSYGYTF.

The V and J genes are TRBV5-1 and TRBJ2-7; 8 bases are shared with TRBD1. Trimming cost V 1 base and J 6 bases; bases outside gene matches: 9. Per the germline V gene, CDR1 is SGHRS and CDR2 is YFSETQ. The CDR3 has 15 residues. CDR3 sequence: CASSLSGGRSAEQYF. CDR3 nucleotide sequence: TGCGCCAGCAGCTTGTCAGGGGGCCGGTCGGCCGAGCAGTACTTC. Based on the CDR3 plus reference TRBV5-1 and TRBJ2-7, the full variable domain is KAGVTQTPRYLIKTRGQQVTLSCSPISGHRSVSWYQQTPGQGLQFLFEYFSETQRNKGNFPGRFSGRQFSNSRSEMNVSTLELGDSALYLCASSLSGGRSAEQYFGPGTRLTVT.

V is TRBV7-2 and J is TRBJ2-2; 9 nucleotides match TRBD1. The CDR3 totals 14 residues. The germline gives CDR1 SGHTA, CDR2 FQGNSA. With 4 bases clipped from V and 7 bases from J, the junction kept 4 bases outside the gene matches. This chain's CDR3 is CASSSGTGYGELFF. The CDR3 nucleotides read TGTGCCAGCAGCTCCGGGACAGGGTACGGGGAGCTGTTTTTT.

This clone has more than one count but fewer than ten. The chain links TRBV7-9 to TRBJ2-5; a possible D gene is TRBD1 (5 bases). CDR3 size: 14 residues. The V and J ends lost 0 bases and 2 bases respectively, with 7 bases between them. Germline CDR1 SEHNR, CDR2 FQNEAQ (reference sequence). CDR3: CASSLAREQETQYF. As DNA, the CDR3 is TGTGCCAGCAGCTTAGCCAGGGAACAAGAGACCCAGTACTTC.

This clone was counted only a few times. The chain is built from TRBV5-5 and TRBJ1-2, with a possible D match to TRBD1 (6 bases). Germline V CDR1 and CDR2: SGHKS, YYEKEE (reference sequence). The CDR3 spans 15 residues. Deletions cut 7 bases from V and 4 bases from J, with 20 bases between. The DNA of the CDR3 is TGTGCCAGCTCCTCGGATAGTCGGACAGTCTATGGCTACACCTTC. This gives the protein CASSSDSRTVYGYTF. The whole variable domain, remainder taken from reference TRBV5-5 and TRBJ1-2, is DAGVTQSPTHLIKTRGQQVTLRCSPISGHKSVSWYQQVLGQGPQFIFQYYEKEERGRGNFPDRFSARQFPNYSSELNVNALLLGDSALYLCASSSDSRTVYGYTFGSGTRLTVV.

In regard to this clone: Other DNA variants within this sample encode the same CDR3. V and J are TRBV5-4 and TRBJ2-1; D is perhaps TRBD1 (5 bases). This CDR3 is 13 amino acids long. Germline V gives CDR1 SGHNT, CDR2 YYREEE (reference sequence). The ends were cut back, 0 bases at V and 6 bases at J, with 7 bases in the middle. The DNA for the CDR3 is TGTGCCAGCAGCTTGGTTGGGGCCAATGAGCAGTTCTTC. Amino acids: CASSLVGANEQFF.

The rearrangement links TRBV18 to TRBJ1-1, with 8 bases matching TRBD1. Germline V CDR1 and CDR2: KGHSH, LQKENI. The CDR3 runs 16 residues. J gave up 2 bases and V 1 base, and 6 bases lay outside the gene matches. CDR3 DNA sequence: TGTGCCAGCTCACCACGACCGGGACAGGTTAACACTGAAGCTTTCTTT. As protein: CASSPRPGQVNTEAFF.

CDR3 sequence reads: CASSLDPGLIVETQYF. For the CDR3, the DNA is TGCGCCAGCAGCCTAGATCCGGGACTTATCGTAGAGACCCAGTACTTC. This chain uses TRBV4-3 with TRBJ2-5; possibly TRBD2 for D (6 bases). The CDR3 contains 16 residues. Germline-derived CDR1 and CDR2 are LGHNA and YSLEER. V was shortened by 4 bases and J by 4 bases, with 19 bases between the two germline ends.

V gene TRBV19 combines with J gene TRBJ1-5, with 7 bases that match TRBD1. Losses at the gene ends were 8 bases for V and 0 bases for J; bases not matched to a gene: 13. This CDR3 has 17 residues. CDR1 and CDR2 from the germline V gene are LNHDA and SQIVND (reference sequence). CDR3 sequence: CASVGPSGGDSNQPQHF. The CDR3 DNA reads TGTGCCAGTGTAGGTCCCTCAGGGGGAGATAGCAATCAGCCCCAGCATTTT.

In this sample, this clone turned up once. The chain uses TRBV11-3 and TRBJ1-3; D gene uncertain. This CDR3 region has 13 residues. CDR1 is SGHNT, CDR2 YENEEA, per germline. Trimming removed 5 bases at V and 4 bases at J, with 9 bases between. For the CDR3, the DNA is TGTGCCAGCAGCCTTGCACAGGGAAACACCATATATTTT. Its protein is CASSLAQGNTIYF.

This clone was picked up a small number of times. The genes are TRBV5-8 and TRBJ1-3, with D possibly TRBD1 on 6 matching bases. Deletions cut 1 base from V and 8 bases from J, with 25 bases between. The V gene's germline CDR1 is SGHTS and CDR2 YDEGEE. CDR3 size: 18 residues. In DNA, the CDR3 is TGTGCCAGCAGCTTGCGGGGCCGGGACATTTCATTACCCGACACCATATATTTT. This codes for CASSLRGRDISLPDTIYF.

The V and J genes are TRBV5-1 and TRBJ1-3; the D is unclear. The CDR3 extends over 15 amino acids. V lost 0 bases to trimming and J lost 1 base, with 8 bases between them. The germline CDR1 and CDR2 sequences are SGHRS and YFSETQ. The CDR3 DNA follows: TGCGCCAGCAGCTTGGAAGCGGAATCTGGAAACACCATATATTTT. It specifies CASSLEAESGNTIYF.

The chain uses TRBV7-2 and TRBJ1-6, with 8 nucleotides matching TRBD1. Germline V gene sequence: CDR1 SGHTA, CDR2 FQGNSA. V was clipped by 0 bases and J by 14 bases; unmatched bases: 12. CDR3 length: 16 amino acids. The CDR3 here is CASSLAGTGGFTTLHF. The CDR3 coding sequence is TGTGCCAGCAGCTTAGCTGGGACAGGTGGATTCACGACCCTCCACTTT.

The chain is built from TRBV2 and TRBJ2-5, with 9 bases fitting TRBD2. The CDR3 consists of 14 residues. V lost 7 bases and J lost 4; bases outside the gene matches: 7. CDR1 and CDR2 (germline): SNHLY, FYNNEI. This CDR3 is CASNPGLATETQYF. The CDR3 coding sequence is TGTGCCAGCAACCCGGGACTAGCCACAGAGACCCAGTACTTC.